The 27 T cell receptor beta chains below come from one sample, sequenced in a study of blood T cell repertoires in COVID-19. Assay used: immunoSEQ multiplex PCR; TCRdb lists only in-frame clones, some missing. The profile shows approximately 190,000 clones, around 80% of them singletons. Material for sequencing was peripheral blood. Every receptor here comes from a man in his thirties or forties with active or convalescent COVID-19.

The chain uses TRBV7-2 and TRBJ1-3, with 8 bases aligning to TRBD1. There are 15 residues in the CDR3. Germline values: CDR1 SGHTA, CDR2 FQGNSA. V shed 4 bases, J shed 2 bases, and the junction held 4 bases outside the gene matches. The CDR3 DNA reads TGTGCCAGCAGCTCACAGGGGGGAACTGGAAACACCATATATTTT. Its translation: CASSSQGGTGNTIYF.

This clone was found a few times. The rearrangement uses TRBV6-4 and TRBJ1-5; 7 nucleotides line up with TRBD1. CDR1 and CDR2 (germline): MRHNA, SNTAGT. V shed 3 bases and J 8 bases; nucleotides not matched to a gene: 7. This CDR3 contains 14 residues. CDR3 sequence (DNA): TGTGCCAGCAGTGAGAGAGGGGGCCTTGAGCCCCAGCATTTT. Protein sequence: CASSERGGLEPQHF.

A single count supports this clone. The chain combines TRBV10-3 with TRBJ1-1; TRBD1 matches 8 bases. This CDR3 is built from 14 residues. Trimming removed 7 bases from V and 1 base from J; junction bases left unmatched: 5. Germline values: CDR1 ENHRY, CDR2 SYGVKD. Here the CDR3 reads CAITRQGTNTEAFF. The CDR3 nucleotides read TGTGCCATCACGAGACAGGGGACGAACACTGAAGCTTTCTTT.

The genes are TRBV11-2 and TRBJ2-5; TRBD1 matches 10 bases. The CDR3 spans 16 residues. Germline V gives CDR1 SGHAT, CDR2 FQNNGV. J lost 5 bases, V lost 4 bases, and 10 bases had no gene match. DNA of the CDR3: TGTGCCAGCAGCTCTCCGGGACAGGGGATGAGGGAGACCCAGTACTTC. Translated: CASSSPGQGMRETQYF. Complete variable domain (other parts from reference TRBV11-2 and TRBJ2-5): EAGVAQSPRYKIIEKRQSVAFWCNPISGHATLYWYQQILGQGPKLLIQFQNNGVVDDSQLPKDRFSAERLKGVDSTLKIQPAKLEDSAVYLCASSSPGQGMRETQYFGPGTRLLVL.

The chain uses TRBV3-1 (or the pseudogene TRBV3-2) and TRBJ2-2; TRBD2 matches at 14 bases. V lost 4 bases and J lost 5; bases outside the gene matches: 6. The CDR3 has 17 amino acids. Per germline, CDR1 LGHDT and CDR2 YNNKEL (reference sequence). This chain's CDR3 is CASSRGTSGSLTGELFF. DNA of the CDR3: TGTGCCAGCAGCCGAGGGACTAGCGGGAGTTTAACCGGGGAGCTGTTTTTT.

The CDR3: CASSLSETQYF. CDR3 DNA sequence: TGTGCCAGCAGCTTGAGCGAGACCCAGTACTTC. The J gene is TRBJ2-5, the V gene TRBV5-4; D gene unclear. Trimming removed 1 base at V and 5 bases at J, with 3 bases between. CDR1 is SGHNT, CDR2 YYREEE, per germline (reference sequence). The CDR3 contains 11 residues.

The chain links TRBV3-1 (or the pseudogene TRBV3-2) to TRBJ1-5; 11 positions match TRBD1. V lost 4 bases, J lost 6 bases, and 2 bases stayed unmatched. Germline values: CDR1 LGHDT, CDR2 YNNKEL (reference sequence). This CDR3 region has 14 residues. The CDR3: CASSPGTGGQPQHF. The CDR3 DNA sequence: TGTGCCAGCAGCCCCGGGACAGGGGGTCAGCCCCAGCATTTT.

This clone was observed once. This rearrangement joins TRBV18 to TRBJ1-2; D is unclear. The germline V and J ends were trimmed by 6 bases and 6 bases, with 14 bases remaining between them. CDR3 length: 13 amino acids. From germline, CDR1 is KGHSH and CDR2 LQKENI. DNA of the CDR3: TGTGCCAGCTCGATAATCGGGCGGGATGGCTACACCTTC. It codes for CASSIIGRDGYTF. Supplemented by reference TRBV18 and TRBJ1-2, the full variable domain reads NAGVMQNPRHLVRRRGQEARLRCSPMKGHSHVYWYRQLPEEGLKFMVYLQKENIIDESGMPKERFSAEFPKEGPSILRIQQVVRGDSAAYFCASSIIGRDGYTFGSGTRLTVV.

The chain couples TRBV4-2 to TRBJ2-3; 10 bases match TRBD2. This CDR3 comprises 16 residues. V was pared by 0 bases and J by 1 base, with 1 base of the junction left unmatched. Per germline, CDR1 LGHNA and CDR2 YNFKEQ. DNA of the CDR3: TGTGCCAGCAGCCAAGATCTAGCGGGGGGCACAGATACGCAGTATTTT. Its translation is CASSQDLAGGTDTQYF.

The chain employs TRBV7-9 and TRBJ2-7; D possibly corresponds to TRBD2 (5 bases). The germline V and J ends were trimmed by 0 bases and 3 bases, with 15 bases remaining between them. Germline V gene sequence: CDR1 SEHNR, CDR2 FQNEAQ (reference sequence). The CDR3 is made up of 16 amino acids. The CDR3 reads CASSLARGQVRYEQYF. CDR3 coding DNA: TGTGCCAGCAGCTTAGCTAGAGGGCAGGTTCGCTACGAGCAGTACTTC.

This rearrangement joins TRBV6-5 to TRBJ2-5; 14 bases agree with TRBD2. The CDR3 contains 14 residues. With V trimmed by 6 bases and J by 5 bases, 2 bases remained unmatched. Germline V gene sequence: CDR1 MNHEY, CDR2 SVGAGI. The CDR3 coding sequence is TGTGCCAGCAGCCGACTAGCGGGGGGGGAGACCCAGTACTTC. It translates to CASSRLAGGETQYF.

V is TRBV4-1 and J is TRBJ2-2; a possible D gene is TRBD1 (6 bases). This CDR3 has 17 amino acids. V was trimmed by 1 base and J by 0 bases, leaving 12 bases between them. CDR1 and CDR2 from the germline V gene are MGHRA and YSYEKL. CDR3 sequence reads: CASSQAPWTANTGELFF. The CDR3 coding sequence is TGCGCCAGCAGCCAAGCGCCGTGGACAGCGAACACCGGGGAGCTGTTTTTT.

The V call is TRBV7-9, the J call TRBJ2-2; D ambiguous. V was cut by 1 base and J by 4 bases, with 13 bases left in between. CDR3 length: 16 amino acids. CDR1 is SEHNR and CDR2 is FQNEAQ in the germline V gene (reference sequence). CDR3 in DNA: TGTGCCAGCAGCTTAGTGGGCTATCTTAGCACCGGGGAGCTGTTTTTT. Amino acids: CASSLVGYLSTGELFF.

The V call is TRBV5-1, the J call TRBJ2-1, with D perhaps TRBD2 (6 bases). Germline V gives CDR1 SGHRS, CDR2 YFSETQ. The CDR3 loop spans 16 amino acids. V shed 1 base and J shed 0 bases, with 11 bases lying between them. CDR3 region: CASSLSGVSSYNEQFF. CDR3 sequence (DNA): TGCGCCAGCAGCTTGTCGGGGGTCAGCTCCTACAATGAGCAGTTCTTC.

The chain carries TRBV2 and TRBJ2-1, with TRBD2 matching over 11 bases. This CDR3 is 15 amino acids long. Germline V CDR1 and CDR2: SNHLY, FYNNEI. The V gene end was trimmed by 5 bases and the J gene end by 4 bases; junction bases not matched to a gene: 4. The CDR3 DNA follows: TGTGCCAGCAGTCCGCTAGCGGGGGGTTACAATGAGCAGTTCTTC. It specifies CASSPLAGGYNEQFF.

The V gene is TRBV11-3, the J gene TRBJ2-2; 7 bases fit TRBD1. Germline V gene sequence: CDR1 SGHNT, CDR2 YENEEA. This CDR3 is 14 amino acids long. Trimming removed 8 bases from V and 1 base from J; junction bases left unmatched: 4. The CDR3 DNA reads TGTGCCAGCTCGGACAGGAAGAACACCGGGGAGCTGTTTTTT. As protein: CASSDRKNTGELFF.

The J gene is TRBJ1-1, the V gene TRBV5-1, with TRBD1 as a possible D gene (6 bases). The germline V and J ends were trimmed by 4 bases and 1 base, with 11 bases remaining between them. Germline-derived CDR1 and CDR2 are SGHRS and YFSETQ. This CDR3 has 14 amino acids. The CDR3 region is CASSRDRSNTEAFF. The CDR3 DNA is TGCGCCAGCAGCCGAGACAGGTCGAACACTGAAGCTTTCTTT.

This clone was seen repeatedly, ten times or more. This rearrangement joins TRBV24-1 to TRBJ1-1; the match to TRBD1 covers 9 bases. The J segment lost 3 bases and the V segment lost 3 bases, leaving 4 bases of the junction unmatched. The CDR3 consists of 15 residues. Germline loops: CDR1 KGHDR, CDR2 SFDVKD. The CDR3 sequence is CATSDTGGADTEAFF. Here the CDR3 DNA reads TGTGCCACCAGTGATACAGGGGGCGCGGACACTGAAGCTTTCTTT.

This chain uses TRBV7-3 with TRBJ2-2; D perhaps matches TRBD1 (6 bases). Germline values: CDR1 SGHTA, CDR2 FQGTGA. CDR3 length: 14 amino acids. Between the trimmed V and J ends, which lost 5 bases and 7 bases, there was a span of 14 bases. For the CDR3, the DNA is TGTGCCAGCAGCCGTTCCGGGACAATCGGGGAGCTGTTTTTT. The encoded protein is CASSRSGTIGELFF.

About this clone: Different DNA sequences within this sample yield the same CDR3. This rearrangement joins TRBV2 to TRBJ1-1; no reliable D call. This CDR3 is 12 amino acids long. Looked up from germline, CDR1 is SNHLY and CDR2 is FYNNEI. Trimming stripped 4 bases from V and 1 base from J, with 4 bases between. The CDR3 here is CASSAGNTEAFF. The CDR3 DNA sequence: TGTGCCAGCAGTGCCGGGAACACTGAAGCTTTCTTT.

In nucleotides, the CDR3 is TGTGCCAGCAGTTTATATTACAATCAGCCCCAGCATTTT. Protein sequence: CASSLYYNQPQHF. The J gene is TRBJ1-5, the V gene TRBV27; D not resolved. V was trimmed by 1 base and J by 3 bases, leaving 4 bases between them. The germline V gene encodes CDR1 MNHEY and CDR2 SMNVEV (reference sequence). The CDR3 spans 13 residues.

This clone appeared a single time. This sequence joins TRBV4-1 and TRBJ1-1; TRBD1 matches 9 bases. Germline V gene lookup returns CDR1 MGHRA and CDR2 YSYEKL. J was trimmed by 4 bases and V by 5 bases; bases with no gene match: 8. CDR3 size: 15 residues. CDR3 in amino acids: CASSARTGDFTEAFF. CDR3 bases: TGCGCCAGCAGCGCGCGGACAGGGGATTTCACTGAAGCTTTCTTT.

This clone was observed a single time. The chain employs TRBV25-1 and TRBJ2-5, with a possible D match to TRBD1 (5 bases). Germline lookup yields CDR1 MGHDK and CDR2 SYGVNS. Trimming stripped 0 bases from V and 4 bases from J, with 12 bases between. CDR3 length equals 15 residues. CDR3 coding DNA: TGTGCCAGCAGTGAATATCAGGGTGCGCGAGAGACCCAGTACTTC. It specifies CASSEYQGARETQYF.

This rearrangement joins TRBV12-3 or TRBV12-4 to TRBJ2-1; maybe TRBD2 (5 bases). The CDR3 totals 13 residues. Trimming removed 3 bases at V and 4 bases at J, with 7 bases between. The CDR3 is CASSFEGYNEQFF. DNA for the CDR3: TGTGCCAGCAGTTTTGAGGGTTACAATGAGCAGTTCTTC.

This chain connects TRBV18 to TRBJ1-1, with 7 bases fitting TRBD1. Trimming removed 2 bases from V and 4 bases from J; junction bases left unmatched: 10. The germline V gene encodes CDR1 KGHSH and CDR2 LQKENI. The length of the CDR3 is 16 residues. Written as DNA, the CDR3 is TGTGCCAGCTCACCAACAAGGGGCACAGGGGCCACTGAAGCTTTCTTT. This encodes CASSPTRGTGATEAFF.

CDR3 loop: CASSKTGSDNQPQHF. For the CDR3, the DNA is TGTGCCAGCAGTAAGACAGGGTCAGACAATCAGCCCCAGCATTTT. The gene calls are TRBV6-5 and TRBJ1-5, with 7 bases lining up with TRBD1. This CDR3 contains 15 residues. Germline V gene sequence: CDR1 MNHEY, CDR2 SVGAGI. Losses at the gene ends were 5 bases for V and 3 bases for J; bases not matched to a gene: 7.

This clone was observed a few times. This sequence joins TRBV27 and TRBJ2-7, with TRBD2 identical over 12 bases. The CDR3 has 17 residues. The V segment lost 3 bases and the J segment 2 bases; nucleotides outside the gene matches: 8. The germline V gene encodes CDR1 MNHEY and CDR2 SMNVEV (reference sequence). The CDR3 region has the DNA TGTGCCAGCAGTTTGACTAGCGGGAGATTACCGCCCTACGAGCAGTACTTC. Translating gives CASSLTSGRLPPYEQYF.